These T cell receptor beta chains were read from a single sample in a study of PD-L1 blockade in urothelial cancer. Using immunoSEQ multiplex PCR, the repertoire was profiled, and TCRdb retains in-frame clones only, with some absent. The profile shows tens of thousands of clones, less than 90% of them singletons. The input for sequencing was PBMCs, taken around atezolizumab (anti-PD-L1) treatment. The receptor source for this set is a woman between 65 and 79 years old with urothelial cancer. Each CDR3 is given with its conserved first and last residue.

V gene	J gene	CDR3 protein
TRBV5-6	TRBJ2-5	CASSFGQAEETQYF
TRBV27	TRBJ2-3	CASSAYFLGTGEDTDTQYF
TRBV7-3	TRBJ2-2	CASRTGWTNTGELFF
TRBV18	TRBJ1-5	CASSLLPAGQGSQPQHF
TRBV11-2	TRBJ2-5	CASSGGVLAGSQETQYF
TRBV29-1	TRBJ2-7	CSFGGRDINEQYF
TRBV5-1	TRBJ2-3	CASRAGISSTDTQYF
TRBV27	TRBJ2-2	CASSTGYGELFF
TRBV4-1	TRBJ2-7	CASSQAGGLGLAGFYEQYF
TRBV19	TRBJ1-5	CASSHRGVGNQPQHF
TRBV5-6	TRBJ2-5	CASSFYGAQLGETQYF
TRBV7-2	TRBJ2-1	CASSPVAYNEQFF
TRBV7-2	TRBJ2-3	CASSFGNTASTDTQYF
TRBV5-1	TRBJ2-5	CASSLAPSGGPGTQYF
TRBV5-1	TRBJ2-2	CASSLEGGANTGELFF
TRBV5-1	TRBJ2-7	CASSLGRESSYEQYF
TRBV15	TRBJ2-7	CATSNVRDISYEQYF
TRBV5-1	TRBJ2-3	CASSRERGASTDTQYF
TRBV18	TRBJ2-1	CASSPEFSGLPYNEQFF
TRBV9	TRBJ2-7	CASSVGNHGAGFYEQYF
TRBV11-2	TRBJ2-7	CASSQLAGPYEQYF
TRBV4-3	TRBJ2-2	CASSQSQGANTGELFF
TRBV30	TRBJ2-1	CAWSVLKAGGKFF
TRBV6-5	TRBJ2-3	CASSYQRHRTDTQYF
TRBV13	TRBJ1-1	CASSPRTGLHTEAFF
TRBV13	TRBJ2-7	CATFITGTGGGEQYF
TRBV5-4	TRBJ1-2	CASTKGDRGRTGYTF
TRBV20-1	TRBJ1-1	CSARDLEAFF